The entry that follows covers one TCR beta chain sequence. Its target is unknown. The junction departs from the called germline gene at one end, perhaps through a read error. Germline CDR1 reads MDHEN; CDR2 reads SYDVKM. The CDR3 length is 14 residues. This sample stems from a study of molecular identifiers for immune sequencing clone quantification. Study-wide results and limits: More than 97% of effector molecules, versus under 1% of naive-cell molecules, belonged to clones above 20 RNA copies.

Each CDR3 protein is one row after TCRdb ran MiXCR on the PCR reads. The sample shows about half a million distinct CDR3 sequences, about a quarter of them seen only once. The clonotype was recovered from a human donor in good health. Some libraries in this study had Jurkat cell RNA spiked in. V gene TRBV28 combines with J gene TRBJ1-5; D unclear. The sample consisted of naive CD8+ T cells from blood, with Jurkat cell RNA spiked in. Indicated subset: FACS-sorted CD8+CD4-CCR7+CD45RA+ naive T cells. As DNA, the CDR3 is TGTGCCTGCAGTTTTGGGAGGAGAAATCAGCCCCAGCATTTT. Translation: CACSFGRRNQPQHF.